The 27 T cell receptor beta chains given below trace back to one sample, sequenced in a study of metastatic and nonmetastatic thyroid tumors. With MiXCR, TCRdb called clones anew from the PCR reads. The sample holds approximately 28,000 clones, roughly 19% seen once. Thyroid surgery was preceded by no treatment in any patient. The sequenced material came from blood. Receptor source: a female donor with papillary thyroid cancer or a benign thyroid nodule (not recorded which). Some clones in this sample may be carry-over from other donors' samples.

This clone turned up a few times. One base away lies a much larger clone, so this may be a sequencing read error. CDR3 in amino acids: CASSAQPMNTEAFF. The CDR3 DNA sequence: TGCGCCAGCAGTGCACAACCCATGAACACTGAAGCTTTCTTT. This sequence joins TRBV10-2 and TRBJ1-1; D gene unclear. The CDR3 runs 14 residues. Trimming pared 4 bases from V and 0 bases from J, leaving 9 bases between. Germline V lookup: CDR1 WSHSY, CDR2 SAAADI.

This clone was seen repeatedly, ten times or more. This chain uses TRBV20-1 with TRBJ2-2, with TRBD1 matching 8 bases. J gave up 5 bases and V 0 bases, and 5 bases lay outside the gene matches. CDR3 length: 15 residues. CDR1 is DFQATT, CDR2 SNEGSKA, per germline (reference sequence). The CDR3: CSARDFRQGTGELFF. The CDR3 nucleotides are TGCAGTGCTAGAGATTTTCGACAGGGGACCGGGGAGCTGTTTTTT.

V and J are TRBV20-1 and TRBJ2-2; D may be TRBD2 (5 bases). There are 13 residues in the CDR3. V was clipped by 4 bases and J by 5 bases, with 11 bases between them. Germline CDR1 reads DFQATT; CDR2 reads SNEGSKA (reference sequence). The chain's CDR3 is CSAKRLGTGELFF. CDR3 coding DNA: TGCAGTGCTAAGCGGTTAGGGACCGGGGAGCTGTTTTTT.

J is TRBJ2-7 and V is TRBV12-5, with 12 bases identical to TRBD2. Germline CDR1 reads LGHNT; CDR2 reads FRNRAP. The CDR3 covers 13 residues. V trimming: 9 bases; J trimming: 1 base; junction bases outside the gene matches: 1. DNA of the CDR3: TGTGCTAGCGGACTAGCGGGGTCCTACGAGCAGTACTTC. Protein product: CASGLAGSYEQYF.

This clone was seen ten or more times. The chain has TRBV18 and TRBJ2-1; 13 nucleotides line up with TRBD2. CDR3 length: 15 amino acids. J lost 7 bases, V lost 7 bases, and 7 bases had no gene match. The germline gives CDR1 KGHSH, CDR2 LQKENI. CDR3 protein: CASYETSGGANEQFF. In nucleotides, the CDR3 is TGTGCCAGCTATGAAACTAGCGGGGGGGCGAATGAGCAGTTCTTC.

This clone was counted at least ten times. The rearrangement uses TRBV28 and TRBJ2-7, with D uncertain. V dropped 5 bases and J dropped 6 bases, with 17 bases sitting between them. The CDR3 is 14 residues long. CDR1 is MDHEN and CDR2 is SYDVKM in the germline V gene. CDR3 DNA sequence: TGTGCCAGCAGTCCCTCATCCAGACACGGCGAGCAGTACTTC. Its translation is CASSPSSRHGEQYF.

This clone is labeled medium-sized (0.01 to 0.1%). The sample holds other DNA sequences that translate to the same CDR3. This chain links TRBV27 with TRBJ2-7; tentative D call: TRBD1 (5 bases). V dropped 4 bases and J dropped 4 bases, with 14 bases sitting between them. The CDR3 has 14 residues. Germline-derived CDR1 and CDR2 are MNHEY and SMNVEV (reference sequence). The DNA for the CDR3 is TGTGCCAGCAGTTCAGGGCAGGCAAGTTACGAGCAGTACTTC. Protein: CASSSGQASYEQYF.

This clone has more than one count but fewer than ten. This chain uses TRBV19 with TRBJ2-1; D is ambiguous. CDR3 length: 13 amino acids. V dropped 5 bases and J dropped 10 bases, with 15 bases sitting between them. CDR1 and CDR2 (germline): LNHDA, SQIVND (reference sequence). In DNA form, the CDR3 reads TGTGCCAGTAGTCCCCGAACCCTCGGGGAGCAGTTCTTC. Its translation: CASSPRTLGEQFF. The variable domain in full, completed from reference TRBV19 and TRBJ2-1, reads DGGITQSPKYLFRKEGQNVTLSCEQNLNHDAMYWYRQDPGQGLRLIYYSQIVNDFQKGDIAEGYSVSREKKESFPLTVTSAQKNPTAFYLCASSPRTLGEQFFGPGTRLTVL.

The table lists this clone with a few counts. This chain joins TRBV12-3 or TRBV12-4 and TRBJ2-5; a weak D match, TRBD2 (5 bases). V lost 3 bases and J lost 7, with 12 bases in between. The CDR3 has 13 residues. For the CDR3, the DNA is TGTGCCAGCAGTTTGGACGGGGAAAGGACCCAGTACTTC. Its translation: CASSLDGERTQYF.

The chain employs TRBV11-2 and TRBJ2-1; the match to TRBD2 covers 11 bases. The CDR3 runs 15 residues. Germline V gene lookup returns CDR1 SGHAT and CDR2 FQNNGV. V lost 7 bases, J lost 3 bases, and 5 bases stayed unmatched. CDR3 in amino acids: CASTLLAGDYNEQFF. CDR3 sequence (DNA): TGTGCCAGCACCCTACTAGCGGGAGACTACAATGAGCAGTTCTTC.

Many counts were recorded for this clone. The chain joins TRBV5-1 to TRBJ2-4; possibly TRBD1 for D (6 bases). V was trimmed by 4 bases and J by 4 bases, leaving 12 bases between them. The V gene's germline CDR1 is SGHRS and CDR2 YFSETQ. The CDR3 is made up of 14 amino acids. CDR3 protein: CASSPGTNKNIQYF. CDR3 in DNA: TGCGCCAGCAGCCCGGGGACAAATAAAAACATTCAGTACTTC.

At least ten counts were recorded for this clone. V gene TRBV27 combines with J gene TRBJ2-7; TRBD1 aligns across 7 bases. There are 14 residues in the CDR3. After removal of 2 bases from V and 1 base from J, the junction contained 2 bases not matched to a gene. Germline CDR1 MNHEY, CDR2 SMNVEV (reference sequence). The CDR3 is CASSLRGQSYEQYF. The CDR3 nucleotides are TGTGCCAGCAGTTTAAGGGGGCAGTCCTACGAGCAGTACTTC.

The rearrangement uses TRBV20-1 and TRBJ2-7; perhaps TRBD2 as D (6 bases). V dropped 4 bases and J dropped 4 bases, with 17 bases sitting between them. Germline values: CDR1 DFQATT, CDR2 SNEGSKA (reference sequence). The length of the CDR3 is 14 residues. Written as DNA, the CDR3 is TGCAGTGCTATAGATCCCGGACGGGAGTACGAGCAGTACTTC. Translation: CSAIDPGREYEQYF.

This clone was counted at least ten times. This same CDR3 is encoded by further DNA sequences in the sample. This rearrangement joins TRBV19 to TRBJ1-2, with 7 bases fitting TRBD1. Per germline, CDR1 LNHDA and CDR2 SQIVND (reference sequence). The trim removed 4 bases at V and 7 bases at J, leaving 9 bases unmatched. This CDR3 has 14 amino acids. The CDR3 coding sequence is TGTGCCAGTAGTACAGAGAGGGGGCTGAGTGGCTACACCTTC. Its protein product is CASSTERGLSGYTF.

Many counts were recorded for this clone. The gene calls are TRBV6-6 and TRBJ1-4; tentatively, D is TRBD1 (5 bases). The CDR3 has 16 residues. From germline, CDR1 is MNHNY and CDR2 SVGAGI (reference sequence). The V end lost 0 bases, the J end lost 6 bases, and 14 bases lay between the germline ends. The CDR3 coding sequence is TGTGCCAGCAGTTACTCGAAGGGGAAGCTCTATGAAAAACTGTTTTTT. It yields the protein CASSYSKGKLYEKLFF.

This clone occurred many times. Since a much larger clone is just one base distant, this may be a read error. At the DNA level, this CDR3 is encoded by other sequences in the same sample as well. This chain joins TRBV6-1 and TRBJ1-5, with no clear D. This CDR3 is 13 amino acids long. Germline assignment: CDR1 MNHNS and CDR2 SASEGT. This chain's CDR3 is CASKQQSNQPQHF. CDR3 coding DNA: TGCGCCAGCAAACAACAGTCCAATCAGCCCCAGCATTTT.

This clone was picked up a small number of times. A much more abundant neighbour one base away suggests this may be a read error. This chain connects TRBV9 to TRBJ1-4, with D possibly TRBD1 on 5 matching bases. Germline CDR1 and CDR2: SGDLS and YYNGEE. This CDR3 comprises 14 residues. CDR3 sequence (DNA): TGTGCCAGCAGCGCCCCAGGGCAGGTTGAAAAACCGTTTTTT. Protein product: CASSAPGQVEKPFF.

This rearrangement joins TRBV6-1 to TRBJ2-3; the D is unclear. V lost 5 bases and J lost 0, with 9 bases in between. Germline CDR1 and CDR2: MNHNS and SASEGT. The CDR3 has 14 residues. The CDR3 here is CASSPGTSTDTQYF. As DNA, the CDR3 is TGTGCCAGCAGTCCCGGAACTAGCACAGATACGCAGTATTTT.

V gene TRBV9 combines with J gene TRBJ2-2; 16 positions agree with TRBD2. This CDR3 is 19 amino acids long. Trimming cost V 0 bases and J 4 bases; bases outside gene matches: 6. From germline, CDR1 is SGDLS and CDR2 YYNGEE. The CDR3 here is CASSVAGLAGGPSTGELFF. The CDR3, as DNA: TGTGCCAGCAGCGTAGCGGGACTAGCGGGGGGGCCCTCCACCGGGGAGCTGTTTTTT.

This clone has at least ten counts. This chain connects TRBV5-1 to TRBJ2-3, with a tentative D call TRBD2 (6 bases). Germline V gives CDR1 SGHRS, CDR2 YFSETQ. The V gene lost 0 bases and the J gene lost 6 bases, with 11 bases spanning the gap. This CDR3 comprises 14 residues. CDR3 loop: CASSLALSGDTQYF. CDR3 DNA: TGCGCCAGCAGCTTGGCCCTTAGCGGCGATACGCAGTATTTT. The full variable domain, with the rest looked up from reference TRBV5-1 and TRBJ2-3, is KAGVTQTPRYLIKTRGQQVTLSCSPISGHRSVSWYQQTPGQGLQFLFEYFSETQRNKGNFPGRFSGRQFSNSRSEMNVSTLELGDSALYLCASSLALSGDTQYFGPGTRLTVL.

The sample holds many counts of this clone. This sequence joins TRBV5-1 and TRBJ2-3, with 12 bases fitting TRBD2. J gave up 5 bases and V 4 bases, and 8 bases lay outside the gene matches. The CDR3 runs 16 residues. Germline CDR1 and CDR2: SGHRS and YFSETQ. CDR3 DNA sequence: TGCGCCAGCAGCCAAACCCCGACTAGCGGGGGAGATACGCAGTATTTT. This codes for CASSQTPTSGGDTQYF.

This clone has a handful of counts. The V and J genes are TRBV12-3 or TRBV12-4 and TRBJ1-3; D remains ambiguous. The CDR3 spans 13 residues. Between the trimmed V and J ends, which lost 3 bases and 3 bases, there was a span of 6 bases. As DNA, the CDR3 is TGTGCCAGCAGTTTTGGTTATGGAAACACCATATATTTT. Its protein product is CASSFGYGNTIYF.

This clone showed up many times. This sequence joins TRBV4-2 and TRBJ2-7; the match to TRBD2 covers 8 bases. Germline loops: CDR1 LGHNA, CDR2 YNFKEQ. This CDR3 has 15 amino acids. V trimming: 1 base; J trimming: 3 bases; junction bases outside the gene matches: 5. CDR3 bases: TGTGCCAGCAGCCAAGTTCTGCGGGGGGTCTACGAGCAGTACTTC. Its protein is CASSQVLRGVYEQYF.

This clone occurred a few times. This chain links TRBV10-1 with TRBJ2-7, with 7 bases aligning to TRBD2. V lost 0 bases to trimming and J lost 0 bases; unmatched junction nucleotides: 5. The germline CDR1 and CDR2 sequences are WNHNN and SYGVQD (reference sequence). The CDR3 has 16 residues. CDR3 loop: CASSESAGASSYEQYF. CDR3 sequence (DNA): TGCGCCAGCAGTGAGTCGGCGGGAGCGAGCTCCTACGAGCAGTACTTC.

In this sample, this clone turned up many times. V and J are TRBV3-1 and TRBJ2-2; D call uncertain. V was cut by 8 bases and J by 7 bases, with 8 bases left in between. Germline CDR1 reads LGHDT; CDR2 reads YNNKEL (reference sequence). This CDR3 has 11 amino acids. CDR3: CASFRFGELFF. The CDR3 region has the DNA TGTGCCAGCTTCCGTTTCGGGGAGCTGTTTTTT.

This clone is classed as medium-sized. V usage is TRBV19 and J usage is TRBJ1-2; D might be TRBD1 (6 bases). The length of the CDR3 is 14 residues. CDR1 is LNHDA and CDR2 is SQIVND in the germline V gene (reference sequence). Trimming shortened V by 2 bases and J by 4 bases, and 11 bases separated the two germline ends. The CDR3 is CASSISTGSYGYTF. In DNA, the CDR3 is TGTGCCAGTAGTATATCAACAGGGAGCTATGGCTACACCTTC. The complete variable domain, with remaining parts taken from reference TRBV19 and TRBJ1-2, reads DGGITQSPKYLFRKEGQNVTLSCEQNLNHDAMYWYRQDPGQGLRLIYYSQIVNDFQKGDIAEGYSVSREKKESFPLTVTSAQKNPTAFYLCASSISTGSYGYTFGSGTRLTVV.

This clone has ten or more counts. The V and J genes are TRBV6-1 and TRBJ1-4, with D possibly being TRBD1 (5 bases). This CDR3 is built from 14 residues. The germline V gene encodes CDR1 MNHNS and CDR2 SASEGT. Trimming shortened V by 6 bases and J by 8 bases, and 16 bases separated the two germline ends. The DNA for the CDR3 is TGTGCCAGCAGACAGGACGGGGCAGGAGAAAAACTGTTTTTT. Encoded protein: CASRQDGAGEKLFF.